Following are 24 T cell receptor beta chains from one sample sequenced in a study of human CD8 memory T cell subsets. Sequencing libraries of TCR beta were made by UMI-labeled 5' RACE. TCRdb reanalyzed the 5' RACE reads and collapses them to one entry per CDR3 protein, without DNA. This sample's table has 15,000 to 20,000 distinct CDR3 sequences. Sequencing was performed on CD8+ T cells from PBMCs. All receptors derive from a human donor in good health.

The rearrangement links TRBV7-9 to TRBJ1-5; with no DNA, the TCRdb D assignment of TRBD1 cannot be verified. Germline V gene data show CDR1 as SEHNR and CDR2 as FQNEAQ (reference sequence). The CDR3 has 14 residues. CDR3 residues: CASSQTGLNQPQHF. The full variable domain, completed using reference TRBV7-9 and TRBJ1-5, is DTGVSQNPRHKITKRGQNVTFRCDPISEHNRLYWYRQTLGQGPEFLTYFQNEAQLEKSRLLSDRFSAERPKGSFSTLEIQRTEQGDSAMYLCASSQTGLNQPQHFGDGTRLSIL.

V is TRBV4-3 and J is TRBJ1-1. This CDR3 comprises 15 residues. Germline CDR1 reads LGHNA; CDR2 reads YSLEER. The CDR3 is CASSQAEDLNTEAFF.

CDR3 residues: CASSRGTGDYEQYF. The gene calls are TRBV11-2 and TRBJ2-7; checking the TCRdb D call of TRBD1 is not possible without DNA. This CDR3 has 14 residues. CDR1 SGHAT and CDR2 FQNNGV come from the germline V gene.

This clonotype is identified as medium-sized (0.01 to 0.1%) from frequency. This chain joins TRBV29-1 and TRBJ2-3. Germline V gene sequence: CDR1 SQVTM, CDR2 ANQGSEA. The CDR3 is 12 residues long. This CDR3 reads CSVGPSTDTQYF.

The gene calls are TRBV7-3 and TRBJ2-7; TCRdb designates TRBD1, a call that cannot be tested without DNA. The CDR3 runs 12 residues. Germline loops: CDR1 SGHTA, CDR2 FQGTGA. The CDR3 sequence is CASSSEGDEQYF. Complete variable domain (other parts from reference TRBV7-3 and TRBJ2-7): GAGVSQTPSNKVTEKGKYVELRCDPISGHTALYWYRQSLGQGPEFLIYFQGTGAADDSGLPNDRFFAVRPEGSVSTLKIQRTERGDSAVYLCASSSEGDEQYFGPGTRLTVT.

In terms of frequency, this clonotype is medium-sized. The chain couples TRBV7-9 to TRBJ2-1. CDR1 is SEHNR, CDR2 FQNEAQ, per germline (reference sequence). The CDR3 has 13 residues. The CDR3 region is CASSSDQLADKFF.

The genes are TRBV27 and TRBJ1-1. The CDR3 is 14 residues long. Germline CDR1 MNHEY, CDR2 SMNVEV (reference sequence). The CDR3 sequence: CASSLRSSGVAAFF.

This clonotype registers medium-sized (0.01 to 0.1%) by frequency. The chain is built from TRBV4-3 and TRBJ2-2; without DNA, the TCRdb call of TRBD2 cannot be checked. CDR3 size: 17 residues. Germline lookup yields CDR1 LGHNA and CDR2 YSLEER. CDR3 protein: CASSQEREGSGTGELFF.

The chain joins TRBV29-1 to TRBJ2-7. This CDR3 has 11 residues. The germline CDR1 and CDR2 sequences are SQVTM and ANQGSEA. CDR3: CSVEANYEQYF.

The chain employs TRBV4-1 and TRBJ2-3; TCRdb reports TRBD2, a call that lacks DNA to check it against. Germline assignment: CDR1 MGHRA and CDR2 YSYEKL. The CDR3 has 16 residues. The CDR3 reads CASSQAELAGGDTQYF.

V and J are TRBV19 and TRBJ1-5. The germline CDR1 and CDR2 sequences are LNHDA and SQIVND (reference sequence). This CDR3 region has 16 residues. CDR3 amino acids: CASMGGLGRGNQPQHF.

The CDR3 spells CASSQDGKGTLYEQYF. The chain has TRBV4-1 and TRBJ2-7; TCRdb picks TRBD1, but there is no DNA to check that call. CDR1 is MGHRA and CDR2 is YSYEKL in the germline V gene. The CDR3 extends over 16 amino acids.

V is TRBV11-2 and J is TRBJ1-2; TCRdb's D gene call, TRBD1, goes unchecked for lack of DNA. The CDR3 runs 14 residues. From germline, CDR1 is SGHAT and CDR2 FQNNGV. The CDR3 sequence is CASSPSGTNYGYTF.

According to its frequency, this clonotype is medium-sized (0.01 to 0.1%). V and J are TRBV3-1 and TRBJ2-1. CDR3 length: 16 residues. CDR1 is LGHDT, CDR2 YNNKEL, per germline (reference sequence). The CDR3 spells CASSQDSGTTHNEQFF.

Its frequency marks this clonotype as medium-sized. This chain connects TRBV7-9 to TRBJ2-3; there is no DNA to check the TCRdb D call of TRBD1. The CDR3 spans 15 residues. CDR1 is SEHNR, CDR2 FQNEAQ, per germline (reference sequence). CDR3 in amino acids: CASSSRDSHTDTQYF.

The V call is TRBV3-1, the J call TRBJ2-7. Germline V lookup: CDR1 LGHDT, CDR2 YNNKEL (reference sequence). CDR3 size: 15 residues. The CDR3: CASSDADKHYYEQYF.

The V gene is TRBV13, the J gene TRBJ2-3; without DNA, the TCRdb call of TRBD1 cannot be checked. Per the germline V gene, CDR1 is PRHDT and CDR2 is FYEKMQ (reference sequence). This CDR3 contains 15 residues. CDR3 region: CASSLGALSTDTQYF.

The genes are TRBV4-1 and TRBJ2-5; there is no DNA to check the TCRdb D call of TRBD2. Germline V gene lookup returns CDR1 MGHRA and CDR2 YSYEKL. CDR3 length: 15 residues. This CDR3 is CASSQTSGGQETQYF.

The V call is TRBV28, the J call TRBJ2-7; as DNA is missing, the TRBD1 call by TCRdb cannot be tested. Germline CDR1 and CDR2: MDHEN and SYDVKM. This CDR3 has 14 residues. The chain's CDR3 is CASSRTGRFDEQYF.

CDR3 sequence reads: CASSLAQGYEQYF. The chain links TRBV7-9 to TRBJ2-7; TCRdb calls TRBD1, which cannot be checked without DNA. CDR1 and CDR2 from the germline V gene are SEHNR and FQNEAQ (reference sequence). The CDR3 has 13 amino acids. Variable domain in full (rest from reference TRBV7-9 and TRBJ2-7): DTGVSQNPRHKITKRGQNVTFRCDPISEHNRLYWYRQTLGQGPEFLTYFQNEAQLEKSRLLSDRFSAERPKGSFSTLEIQRTEQGDSAMYLCASSLAQGYEQYFGPGTRLTVT.

The chain recombines TRBV13 with TRBJ1-1. The CDR3 has 14 amino acids. Looked up from germline, CDR1 is PRHDT and CDR2 is FYEKMQ (reference sequence). CDR3 residues: CASSSPPKDTEAFF.

The chain recombines TRBV7-6 with TRBJ2-3; TCRdb picks TRBD2, but there is no DNA to check that call. The V gene's germline CDR1 is SGHVS and CDR2 FNYEAQ. This CDR3 contains 16 residues. This chain's CDR3 is CASSSASGRSTDTQYF.

The chain uses TRBV5-1 and TRBJ2-7; no DNA is available, so the TRBD1 call from TCRdb remains unchecked. CDR3 length: 13 amino acids. Germline lookup yields CDR1 SGHRS and CDR2 YFSETQ. The CDR3 spells CASSPRGGKEQYF.

The CDR3 spells CASSSLVVGLAGAYNEQFF. V usage is TRBV6-2 or TRBV6-3 and J usage is TRBJ2-1; the TCRdb call, TRBD2, lacks DNA for checking. The CDR3 has 19 amino acids. Germline loops: CDR1 MNHEY, CDR2 SVGEGT.